Detailed here is one TCR beta chain. What it binds is not known. This record belongs to a study of graft-versus-host responses after intestinal transplantation. Study information: Transplants were multivisceral, liver-intestinal, or isolated intestinal. Uniformly, recipients were administered anti-thymocyte globulin induction with subsequent tacrolimus and steroids for about 3 years. Findings of the study overall: Maximum circulating GvH clone levels tracked with early post-transplant HvG decreases.

Using immunoSEQ multiplex PCR, the repertoire was profiled, and TCRdb retains in-frame clones only, with some absent. Seen here are around 90,000 clones, about 94% observed once, and the top ten hold around 0.18%. With V trimmed by 6 bases and J by 4 bases, 6 bases remained unmatched. The CDR3 covers 15 residues. Germline V gene sequence: CDR1 LNHDA, CDR2 SQIVND (reference sequence). This rearrangement joins TRBV19 to TRBJ1-5; 10 bases align to TRBD1. The TCR comes from a human donor who was the organ donor for an intestinal transplant. Sequenced here: unstimulated CD4+ T cells sorted from spleen or lymph node cells, sampled before transplant. Here the CDR3 DNA reads TGTGCCAGTAGCACCGGGACAGGGGTGAATCAGCCCCAGCATTTT. It specifies CASSTGTGVNQPQHF.